The present T cell receptor (beta chain) was sequenced within a study of blood T cell repertoires in COVID-19. Study context: PBMCs, B-cell-depleted T cells, or T cells were the source of the cDNA or gDNA that made up the material.

Produced via immunoSEQ multiplex PCR; TCRdb's table is partial and in-frame only. The sample lists about 500,000 clones; roughly nine tenths were seen once. Per germline, CDR1 LNHNV and CDR2 YYDKDF (reference sequence). Trimming pared 1 base from V and 0 bases from J, leaving 10 bases between. The CDR3 consists of 17 residues. The V gene is TRBV15, the J gene TRBJ2-6; D possibly corresponds to TRBD1 (6 bases). The sequenced sample was peripheral blood. The TCR comes from a woman in her fifties or sixties with COVID-19, enrolled during active disease. The CDR3 nucleotides read TGTGCCACCAGCAGAGGGGGCAGGGGCTCTGGGGCCAACGTCCTGACTTTC. Amino acids: CATSRGGRGSGANVLTF.